Below, 25 T cell receptor beta chains from the same sample are listed, as sequenced in a study of blood T cell repertoires in COVID-19. Generated by immunoSEQ multiplex PCR, the TCRdb table keeps only in-frame clones and is missing some. The data show under 250,000 clones, 60% to 85% seen once. Sequenced material: peripheral blood. All receptors derive from a woman aged 65 to 85 with acute or convalescent COVID-19.

This clone occurred a few times. This chain joins TRBV7-9 and TRBJ1-4; D uncertain. The V and J ends lost 1 base and 8 bases respectively, with 11 bases between them. CDR3 length: 14 amino acids. CDR1 is SEHNR, CDR2 FQNEAQ, per germline (reference sequence). The CDR3 nucleotides are TGTGCCAGCAGCTTAGGGTTATCGGGGGAAAAACTGTTTTTT. Translated, it gives CASSLGLSGEKLFF. Variable domain in full (rest from reference TRBV7-9 and TRBJ1-4): DTGVSQNPRHKITKRGQNVTFRCDPISEHNRLYWYRQTLGQGPEFLTYFQNEAQLEKSRLLSDRFSAERPKGSFSTLEIQRTEQGDSAMYLCASSLGLSGEKLFFGSGTQLSVL.

The chain couples TRBV7-2 to TRBJ2-2; D gene ambiguous. The CDR3 sequence is 14 residues long. CDR1 SGHTA and CDR2 FQGNSA come from the germline V gene. Trimming took off 5 bases at V and 7 bases at J, with 14 bases between the two ends. The chain's CDR3 is CASSLLIDSGELFF. The CDR3 nucleotides are TGTGCCAGCAGCCTCCTCATAGATAGCGGGGAGCTGTTTTTT.

The J gene is TRBJ1-2, the V gene TRBV2; 10 positions agree with TRBD1. The CDR3 has 15 residues. Germline lookup yields CDR1 SNHLY and CDR2 FYNNEI. Losses at the gene ends were 6 bases for V and 4 bases for J; bases not matched to a gene: 8. The CDR3 sequence: CASRAGTGVFYGYTF. DNA of the CDR3: TGTGCCAGCAGGGCCGGGACAGGGGTATTCTATGGCTACACCTTC.

The CDR3 reads CSVDKGGVDNEQFF. The CDR3 DNA sequence: TGCAGCGTTGATAAAGGGGGGGTGGACAATGAGCAGTTCTTC. This chain links TRBV29-1 with TRBJ2-1; D perhaps matches TRBD2 (7 bases). The V gene's germline CDR1 is SQVTM and CDR2 ANQGSEA. V was clipped by 3 bases and J by 5 bases, with 14 bases between them. CDR3 length equals 14 residues.

This sequence joins TRBV12-3 or TRBV12-4 and TRBJ1-2, with D possibly matching TRBD1 (5 bases). This CDR3 contains 13 residues. The V gene lost 3 bases and the J gene lost 4 bases, with 9 bases spanning the gap. CDR3 coding DNA: TGTGCCAGCAGTTTGGGCAGGGTCTATGGCTACACCTTC. The encoded protein is CASSLGRVYGYTF.

J is TRBJ2-7 and V is TRBV11-2; 7 bases align to TRBD1. Germline V CDR1 and CDR2: SGHAT, FQNNGV. The V and J ends lost 5 bases and 3 bases, in that order; junction bases with no gene match: 7. CDR3 length: 14 residues. The CDR3 DNA sequence: TGTGCCAGCAGCAGAGGGACAGCCAGCTACGAGCAGTACTTC. Translating it yields CASSRGTASYEQYF.

CDR3 nucleotides: TGTGCCAGCAGCCAAGGGATGGAGGGCATTCAGTACTTC. Translated: CASSQGMEGIQYF. This chain links TRBV3-1 (or the pseudogene TRBV3-2) with TRBJ2-4; a weak D match, TRBD2 (6 bases). Trimming left V 1 base short and J 9 bases short, with 10 bases between. Germline assignment: CDR1 LGHDT and CDR2 YNNKEL (reference sequence). This CDR3 is 13 amino acids long.

The chain recombines TRBV16 with TRBJ1-2, with D tentatively TRBD1 (6 bases). The length of the CDR3 is 15 residues. V was clipped by 0 bases and J by 4 bases, with 12 bases between them. From germline, CDR1 is KGHSY and CDR2 FQNENV. The DNA of the CDR3 is TGTGCCAGCAGCCAATCGATGACAGGCCCCTATGGCTACACCTTC. Its protein product is CASSQSMTGPYGYTF.

The chain uses TRBV11-3 and TRBJ1-5, with 7 bases aligning to TRBD1. This CDR3 contains 16 residues. The germline gives CDR1 SGHNT, CDR2 YENEEA. With V trimmed by 5 bases and J by 1 base, 8 bases remained unmatched. Here the CDR3 reads CASSPRQGGSNQPQHF. CDR3 DNA: TGTGCCAGCAGCCCCCGACAGGGCGGGAGCAATCAGCCCCAGCATTTT.

J is TRBJ2-7 and V is TRBV3-1 (or the pseudogene TRBV3-2); D possibly corresponds to TRBD1 (5 bases). Trimming pared 3 bases from V and 2 bases from J, leaving 8 bases between. This CDR3 has 13 amino acids. Germline-derived CDR1 and CDR2 are LGHDT and YNNKEL (reference sequence). The CDR3 DNA reads as TGTGCCAGCAGCCAGTGGGGCCCCTACGAGCAGTACTTC. It encodes CASSQWGPYEQYF.

CDR3 protein: CASIKGGVSGNTIYF. DNA for the CDR3: TGTGCCAGCATTAAAGGTGGAGTCTCTGGAAACACCATATATTTT. The V gene is TRBV6-5, the J gene TRBJ1-3; D ambiguous. Trimming stripped 7 bases from V and 0 bases from J, with 13 bases between. CDR1 and CDR2 from the germline V gene are MNHEY and SVGAGI. The CDR3 consists of 15 residues.

The V call is TRBV12-3 or TRBV12-4, the J call TRBJ2-2; D remains ambiguous. The V end was cut by 7 bases, the J end by 5 bases, with 5 bases between. This CDR3 has 11 residues. The chain's CDR3 is CASIRTGELFF. CDR3 coding DNA: TGTGCCAGCATTCGGACCGGGGAGCTGTTTTTT.

The chain uses TRBV19 and TRBJ2-3; D may be TRBD2 (5 bases). V dropped 5 bases and J dropped 2 bases, with 8 bases sitting between them. This CDR3 is built from 13 residues. Germline CDR1 is LNHDA and CDR2 is SQIVND (reference sequence). The CDR3: CASSEGYTDTQYF. The CDR3 nucleotides are TGTGCCAGTAGTGAGGGATACACAGATACGCAGTATTTT.

This clone was counted only a few times. The genes are TRBV28 and TRBJ2-1; 8 nucleotides agree with TRBD1. The CDR3 loop spans 15 amino acids. The germline V gene has CDR1 MDHEN and CDR2 SYDVKM. J was trimmed by 4 bases and V by 6 bases; bases with no gene match: 8. CDR3 protein: CASSPPRTGYNEQFF. The CDR3 DNA follows: TGTGCCAGCAGCCCCCCGAGGACAGGGTACAATGAGCAGTTCTTC.

In this sample, this clone turned up once. The genes are TRBV11-2 and TRBJ2-2; D is unclear. From germline, CDR1 is SGHAT and CDR2 FQNNGV. The CDR3 runs 13 residues. V shed 6 bases and J shed 5 bases, with 10 bases lying between them. The CDR3 coding sequence is TGTGCCAGCAGAAATAGACAAACCGGGGAGCTGTTTTTT. It yields the protein CASRNRQTGELFF. Variable domain in full (rest from reference TRBV11-2 and TRBJ2-2): EAGVAQSPRYKIIEKRQSVAFWCNPISGHATLYWYQQILGQGPKLLIQFQNNGVVDDSQLPKDRFSAERLKGVDSTLKIQPAKLEDSAVYLCASRNRQTGELFFGEGSRLTVL.

V usage is TRBV18 and J usage is TRBJ2-7, with a possible D match to TRBD1 (5 bases). Germline assignment: CDR1 KGHSH and CDR2 LQKENI. This CDR3 region has 13 residues. V shed 2 bases and J shed 3 bases, with 8 bases lying between them. CDR3 sequence (DNA): TGTGCCAGCTCACCAGGGGCAGACTACGAGCAGTACTTC. Translation gives CASSPGADYEQYF.

This clone was seen many times. V is TRBV3-1 (or the pseudogene TRBV3-2) and J is TRBJ2-2, with unresolved D. The CDR3 is 14 amino acids. CDR1 and CDR2 (germline): LGHDT, YNNKEL (reference sequence). Trimming removed 4 bases at V and 3 bases at J, with 9 bases between. CDR3 nucleotides: TGTGCCAGCAGCCCTGAGAGGTACACCGGGGAGCTGTTTTTT. It yields the protein CASSPERYTGELFF.

The chain combines TRBV19 with TRBJ1-4; D remains unclear. The CDR3 sequence is 11 residues long. Germline-derived CDR1 and CDR2 are LNHDA and SQIVND (reference sequence). The ends were cut back, 8 bases at V and 6 bases at J, with 7 bases in the middle. This chain's CDR3 is CASEEDEKLFF. In nucleotides, the CDR3 is TGTGCCAGTGAGGAGGATGAAAAACTGTTTTTT.

The V and J genes are TRBV30 and TRBJ2-7, with 8 bases that match TRBD1. Per the germline V gene, CDR1 is GTSNPN and CDR2 is SVGIG (reference sequence). The J segment lost 2 bases and the V segment lost 3 bases, leaving 3 bases of the junction unmatched. This CDR3 has 13 amino acids. As DNA, the CDR3 is TGTGCCTGGAGCAGGGGGCCCCCCTACGAGCAGTACTTC. Translation gives CAWSRGPPYEQYF.

The chain couples TRBV28 to TRBJ2-7; 9 nucleotides align to TRBD1. Germline lookup yields CDR1 MDHEN and CDR2 SYDVKM. CDR3 size: 15 residues. J was trimmed by 3 bases and V by 7 bases; bases with no gene match: 10. In DNA form, the CDR3 reads TGTGCCAGCACCACTGGTGGGACAGGGCTCTACGAGCAGTACTTC. Amino acid sequence: CASTTGGTGLYEQYF.

CDR3 nucleotide sequence: TGTGCCACCTTTAACAGGGGGCCCTACGAGCAGTACTTC. This encodes CATFNRGPYEQYF. V usage is TRBV28 and J usage is TRBJ2-7; TRBD1 matches 9 bases. CDR3 length: 13 residues. Per germline, CDR1 MDHEN and CDR2 SYDVKM. The V and J ends lost 10 bases and 2 bases, in that order; junction bases with no gene match: 6.

This clone turned up a few times. The chain is built from TRBV3-1 (or the pseudogene TRBV3-2) and TRBJ1-6; a weak D match, TRBD1 (6 bases). V lost 0 bases, J lost 6 bases, and 9 bases lay in between. Per the germline V gene, CDR1 is LGHDT and CDR2 is YNNKEL (reference sequence). There are 15 residues in the CDR3. As DNA, the CDR3 is TGTGCCAGCAGCCAAGACGGACAGATTAATTCACCCCTCCACTTT. It codes for CASSQDGQINSPLHF.

The rearrangement links TRBV7-9 to TRBJ1-6; TRBD1 agrees at 9 bases. This CDR3 comprises 15 residues. V was clipped by 5 bases and J by 7 bases; unmatched bases: 6. From germline, CDR1 is SEHNR and CDR2 FQNEAQ (reference sequence). CDR3 amino acids: CASSPLQGANSPLHF. In DNA form, the CDR3 reads TGTGCCAGCAGCCCATTACAGGGGGCGAATTCACCCCTCCACTTT.

This chain uses TRBV6-5 with TRBJ1-2; D is unresolved. This CDR3 contains 15 residues. In germline, CDR1 is MNHEY, CDR2 SVGAGI. The V end lost 6 bases, the J end lost 5 bases, and 19 bases lay between the germline ends. DNA of the CDR3: TGTGCCAGCAGAGCCGGTGGGGAGGGCAGGTATGGCTACACCTTC. Translated, it gives CASRAGGEGRYGYTF.

V is TRBV7-8 and J is TRBJ1-1; D not certain. The V gene lost 1 base and the J gene lost 1 base, with 13 bases spanning the gap. This CDR3 contains 16 residues. The germline CDR1 and CDR2 sequences are SGHVS and FQNEAQ. CDR3 in amino acids: CASSLDYLQPNTEAFF. The CDR3 coding sequence is TGTGCCAGCAGCTTAGATTATTTACAACCGAACACTGAAGCTTTCTTT.